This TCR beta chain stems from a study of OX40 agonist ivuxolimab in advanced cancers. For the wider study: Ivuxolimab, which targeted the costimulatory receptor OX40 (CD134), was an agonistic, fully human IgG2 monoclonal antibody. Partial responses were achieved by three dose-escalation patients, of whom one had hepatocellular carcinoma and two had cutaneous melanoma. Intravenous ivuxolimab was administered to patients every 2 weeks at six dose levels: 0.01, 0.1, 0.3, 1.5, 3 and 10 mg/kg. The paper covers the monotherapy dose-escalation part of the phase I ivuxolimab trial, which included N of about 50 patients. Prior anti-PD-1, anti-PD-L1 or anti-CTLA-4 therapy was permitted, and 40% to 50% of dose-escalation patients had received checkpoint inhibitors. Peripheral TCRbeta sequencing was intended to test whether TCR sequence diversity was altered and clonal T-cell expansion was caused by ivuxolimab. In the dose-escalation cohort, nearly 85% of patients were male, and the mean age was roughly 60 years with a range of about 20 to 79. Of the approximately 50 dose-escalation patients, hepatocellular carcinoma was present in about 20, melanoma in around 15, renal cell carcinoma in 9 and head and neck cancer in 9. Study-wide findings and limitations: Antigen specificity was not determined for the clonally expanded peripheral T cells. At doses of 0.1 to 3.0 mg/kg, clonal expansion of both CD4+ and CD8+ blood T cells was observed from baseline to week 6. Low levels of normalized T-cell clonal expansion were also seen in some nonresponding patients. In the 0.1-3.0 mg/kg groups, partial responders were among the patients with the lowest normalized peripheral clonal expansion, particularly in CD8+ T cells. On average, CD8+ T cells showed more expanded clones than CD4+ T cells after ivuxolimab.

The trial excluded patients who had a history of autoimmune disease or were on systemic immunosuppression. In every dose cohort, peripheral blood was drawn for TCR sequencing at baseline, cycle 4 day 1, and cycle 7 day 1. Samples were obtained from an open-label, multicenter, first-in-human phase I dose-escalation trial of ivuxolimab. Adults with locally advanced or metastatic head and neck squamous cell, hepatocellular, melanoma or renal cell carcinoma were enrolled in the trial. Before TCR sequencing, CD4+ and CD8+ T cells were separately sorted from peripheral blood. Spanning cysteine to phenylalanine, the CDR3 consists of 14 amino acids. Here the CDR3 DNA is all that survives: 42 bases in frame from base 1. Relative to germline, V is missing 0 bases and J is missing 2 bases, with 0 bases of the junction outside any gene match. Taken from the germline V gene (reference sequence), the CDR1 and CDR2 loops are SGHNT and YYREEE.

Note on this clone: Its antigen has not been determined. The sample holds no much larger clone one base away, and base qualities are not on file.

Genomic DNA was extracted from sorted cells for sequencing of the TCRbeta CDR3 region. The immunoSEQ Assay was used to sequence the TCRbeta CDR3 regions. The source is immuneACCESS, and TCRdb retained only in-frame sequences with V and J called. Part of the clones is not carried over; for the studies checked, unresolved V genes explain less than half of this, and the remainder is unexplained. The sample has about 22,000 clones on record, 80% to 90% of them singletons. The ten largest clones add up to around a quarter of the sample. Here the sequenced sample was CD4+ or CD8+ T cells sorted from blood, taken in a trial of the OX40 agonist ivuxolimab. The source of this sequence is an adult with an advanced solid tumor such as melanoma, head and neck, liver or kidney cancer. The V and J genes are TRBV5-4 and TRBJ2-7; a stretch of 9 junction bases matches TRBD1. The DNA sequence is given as TGTGCCAGCAGCTTGGGACAGGGGGCCTACGAGCAGTACTTC. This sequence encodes CASSLGQGAYEQYF.